The 6 T cell receptor beta chains listed next were all sequenced from one sample in a study of regulatory T cells in long-lasting Graves disease. Construction of the TCR beta libraries employed iRepertoire HTBI primers in conjunction with Arm-PCR of CDR3 regions. Using its own MiXCR run on the multiplex PCR reads, TCRdb lists one record per CDR3 protein. The sample yields some 230,000 distinct CDR3 sequences, approximately 16% seen once. As for time point: newly diagnosed GD, antithyroid drugs for less than 3 months. RNA isolated from PBMCs was used to make the TCR library. Sequencing was performed on peripheral blood mononuclear cells (PBMCs), taken at new diagnosis, from a patient treated with antithyroid drugs. The source of these receptors is a female donor with Graves disease.

At least ten counts were recorded for this clonotype. The gene calls are TRBV29-1 and TRBJ2-3; 8 bases line up with TRBD1. Trimming took 4 bases from V and 3 from J; bases not matched to a gene: 3. Germline V gene sequence: CDR1 SQVTM, CDR2 ANQGSEA. The CDR3 consists of 13 residues. CDR3: CSVVRQGTDTQYF. For the CDR3, the DNA is TGCAGCGTTGTTCGACAGGGGACAGATACGCAGTATTTT.

This clonotype was observed at least ten times. The chain joins TRBV11-2 to TRBJ2-3, with D possibly being TRBD2 (5 bases). V lost 5 bases and J 2 bases, leaving 17 bases between the germline ends. CDR1 and CDR2 from the germline V gene are SGHAT and FQNNGV. The CDR3 runs to 16 residues. CDR3 loop: CASSLILASNTDTQYF. Here the CDR3 DNA reads TGTGCCAGCAGCCTTATATTGGCTAGCAACACAGATACGCAGTATTTT.

The rearrangement uses TRBV30 and TRBJ1-5, with D possibly matching TRBD1 (6 bases). The CDR3 has 14 residues. Germline V gene lookup returns CDR1 GTSNPN and CDR2 SVGIG (reference sequence). With 2 bases removed from V and 2 bases from J, the gap between germline ends came to 10 bases. The CDR3 bases are TGTGCCTGGAGTCAGGGGTTTGGCAATCAGCCCCAGCATTTT. This sequence encodes CAWSQGFGNQPQHF.

This clonotype was recorded many times. The chain is built from TRBV18 and TRBJ2-7; D not resolved. Germline-derived CDR1 and CDR2 are KGHSH and LQKENI. V was pared by 2 bases and J by 10 bases, with 15 bases between. The CDR3 totals 13 residues. CDR3 amino acids: CASSPTTATRQYF. The CDR3, as DNA: TGTGCCAGCTCACCAACTACGGCCACCCGCCAGTACTTC.

This clonotype was picked up a small number of times. The chain employs TRBV5-5 and TRBJ2-5; the match to TRBD1 covers 7 bases. CDR3 length: 12 residues. Germline trimming cut 4 bases from V and 4 bases from J; bases unmatched to any gene: 1. Germline V gene sequence: CDR1 SGHKS, CDR2 YYEKEE (reference sequence). CDR3 residues: CASSNRGETQYF. The CDR3 DNA follows: TGTGCCAGCAGCAACAGGGGAGAGACCCAGTACTTC. The full variable domain, in which reference TRBV5-5 and TRBJ2-5 provide the parts outside the CDR3, is DAGVTQSPTHLIKTRGQQVTLRCSPISGHKSVSWYQQVLGQGPQFIFQYYEKEERGRGNFPDRFSARQFPNYSSELNVNALLLGDSALYLCASSNRGETQYFGPGTRLLVL.

Ten or more counts support this clonotype. The chain couples TRBV20-1 to TRBJ2-2, with D perhaps matching TRBD1 (6 bases). Looked up from germline, CDR1 is DFQATT and CDR2 is SNEGSKA (reference sequence). The V end was cut by 5 bases, the J end by 1 base, with 11 bases between. The CDR3 has 14 amino acids. For the CDR3, the DNA is TGCAGTGCTTGGGACACCCAGAACACCGGGGAGCTGTTTTTT. Protein product: CSAWDTQNTGELFF.